This TCR beta chain emerged from a study of CD8+CD57+ T cells in acquired aplastic anemia. Study-level background: An average of roughly 2.9 ug of DNA was obtained from sorted CD4+ and CD8+ cells.

Genomic DNA constituted the template upon which TCR beta VDJ and CDR3 profiling was performed. One entry per CDR3 protein, called by TCRdb with MiXCR from the reads. The table records around 200,000 distinct CDR3 sequences, around 63% of them present only once. The study, taken as a whole, reports: Patients and controls had CD8+ Simpson's diversity values that were not significantly distinct.

As for this clonotype: Its antigen is unidentified.

This CDR3 comprises 13 residues. Trimming left V 4 bases short and J 10 bases short, with 14 bases between. Germline CDR1 reads SGHVS; CDR2 reads FNYEAQ. This sequence was found in a human donor in good health. Sequences were obtained from sorted CD4+, CD8+, or CD8+CD57+ T cells (not recorded which) from PBMCs. The chain combines TRBV7-6 with TRBJ2-1; a possible D gene is TRBD1 (6 bases). The CDR3 spells CASSSTQQGEQFF. CDR3 DNA: TGTGCCAGCAGCTCCACCCAACAGGGCGAGCAGTTCTTC.